The present T cell receptor beta chain was sequenced within a study of blood T cell repertoires in COVID-19. Study as a whole: Some COVID-19 samples were acute and others convalescent; all came from the United States, Italy and Spain. Sources were T cells, B-cell-depleted T cells, or PBMCs; the material itself was cDNA or gDNA.

In the authors' methods: Using reference gene primer amplification, nucleated cell counts were estimated. Using immunoSEQ multiplex PCR, the repertoire was profiled, and TCRdb retains in-frame clones only, with some absent. That table supplies the V and J calls and clone size; D and trimming were determined from the DNA. The table has more than 200,000 clones, about 86% seen once; the top ten hold 4% to 5.5%. The sample holds a few counts of this clone. CDR3 length: 15 residues. Germline CDR1 reads MDHEN; CDR2 reads SYDVKM. V trimming: 5 bases; J trimming: 4 bases; junction bases outside the gene matches: 8.

The clonotype was recovered from a man in his forties or fifties with active or convalescent COVID-19. The chain combines TRBV28 with TRBJ1-3, with TRBD1 matching 7 bases. The sample consisted of peripheral blood. DNA of the CDR3: TGTGCCAGCAGTCCCACCGACAGGGCCGGAAACACCATATATTTT. Its protein is CASSPTDRAGNTIYF. The whole variable domain, remainder taken from reference TRBV28 and TRBJ1-3, is DVKVTQSSRYLVKRTGEKVFLECVQDMDHENMFWYRQDPGLGLRLIYFSYDVKMKEKGDIPEGYSVSREKKERFSLILESASTNQTSMYLCASSPTDRAGNTIYFGEGSWLTVV.